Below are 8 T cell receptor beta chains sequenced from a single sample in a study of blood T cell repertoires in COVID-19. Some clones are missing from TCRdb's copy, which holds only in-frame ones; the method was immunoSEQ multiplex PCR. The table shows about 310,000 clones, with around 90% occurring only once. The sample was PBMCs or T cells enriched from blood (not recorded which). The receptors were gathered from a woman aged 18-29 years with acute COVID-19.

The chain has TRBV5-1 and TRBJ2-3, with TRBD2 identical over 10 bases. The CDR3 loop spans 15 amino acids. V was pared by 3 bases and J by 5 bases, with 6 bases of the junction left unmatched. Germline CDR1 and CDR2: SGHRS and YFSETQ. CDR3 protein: CASSSSGRGRDTQYF. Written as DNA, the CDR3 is TGCGCCAGCAGCTCTAGCGGGAGAGGCAGAGATACGCAGTATTTT.

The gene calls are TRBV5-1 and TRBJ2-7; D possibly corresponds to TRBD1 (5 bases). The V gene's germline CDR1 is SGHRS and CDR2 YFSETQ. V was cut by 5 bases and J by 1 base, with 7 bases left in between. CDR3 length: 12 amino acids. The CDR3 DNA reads TGCGCCAGCAGACAGGATTCCTACGAGCAGTACTTC. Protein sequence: CASRQDSYEQYF.

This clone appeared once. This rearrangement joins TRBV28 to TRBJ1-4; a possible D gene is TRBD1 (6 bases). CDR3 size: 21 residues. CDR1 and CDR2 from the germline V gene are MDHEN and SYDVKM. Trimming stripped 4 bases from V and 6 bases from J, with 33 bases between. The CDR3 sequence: CASSSPHPADRTTAWDEKLFF. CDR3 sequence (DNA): TGTGCCAGCAGTTCCCCGCACCCCGCTGACAGGACGACGGCCTGGGATGAAAAACTGTTTTTT.

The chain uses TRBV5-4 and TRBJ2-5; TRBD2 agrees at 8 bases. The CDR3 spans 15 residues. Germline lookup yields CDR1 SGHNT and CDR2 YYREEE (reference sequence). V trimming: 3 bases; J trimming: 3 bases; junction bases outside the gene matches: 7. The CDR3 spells CASSSVGREEETQYF. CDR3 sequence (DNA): TGTGCCAGCAGCTCAGTGGGGCGGGAGGAAGAGACCCAGTACTTC.

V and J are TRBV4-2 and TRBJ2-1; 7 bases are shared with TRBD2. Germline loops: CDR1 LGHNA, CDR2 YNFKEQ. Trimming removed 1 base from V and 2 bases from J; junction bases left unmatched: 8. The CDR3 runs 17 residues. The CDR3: CASSQGSGTTTYNEQFF. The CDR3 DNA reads TGTGCCAGCAGCCAAGGGAGCGGGACTACAACCTACAATGAGCAGTTCTTC.

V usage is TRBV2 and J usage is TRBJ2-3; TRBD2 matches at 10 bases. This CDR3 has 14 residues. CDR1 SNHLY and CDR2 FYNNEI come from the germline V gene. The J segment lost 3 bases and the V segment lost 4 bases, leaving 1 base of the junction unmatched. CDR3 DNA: TGTGCCAGCAGTGGGGGACTAGCGACAGATACGCAGTATTTT. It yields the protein CASSGGLATDTQYF.

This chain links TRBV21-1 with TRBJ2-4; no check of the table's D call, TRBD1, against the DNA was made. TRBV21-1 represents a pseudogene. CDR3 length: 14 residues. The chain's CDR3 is CASIHRGLRNIQYF. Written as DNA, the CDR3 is TGTGCCAGCATCCACAGGGGGCTCAGAAACATTCAGTACTTC.

The CDR3 protein is CASSSRDRGSTEAFF. CDR3 DNA sequence: TGTGCCAGCAGCTCAAGGGACAGGGGGAGCACTGAAGCTTTCTTT. The chain has TRBV11-2 and TRBJ1-1, with 11 bases that match TRBD1. V shed 4 bases, J shed 4 bases, and the junction held 5 bases outside the gene matches. CDR3 length: 15 amino acids. Germline V gives CDR1 SGHAT, CDR2 FQNNGV. The whole variable domain, filled in from reference TRBV11-2 and TRBJ1-1, reads EAGVAQSPRYKIIEKRQSVAFWCNPISGHATLYWYQQILGQGPKLLIQFQNNGVVDDSQLPKDRFSAERLKGVDSTLKIQPAKLEDSAVYLCASSSRDRGSTEAFFGQGTRLTVV.